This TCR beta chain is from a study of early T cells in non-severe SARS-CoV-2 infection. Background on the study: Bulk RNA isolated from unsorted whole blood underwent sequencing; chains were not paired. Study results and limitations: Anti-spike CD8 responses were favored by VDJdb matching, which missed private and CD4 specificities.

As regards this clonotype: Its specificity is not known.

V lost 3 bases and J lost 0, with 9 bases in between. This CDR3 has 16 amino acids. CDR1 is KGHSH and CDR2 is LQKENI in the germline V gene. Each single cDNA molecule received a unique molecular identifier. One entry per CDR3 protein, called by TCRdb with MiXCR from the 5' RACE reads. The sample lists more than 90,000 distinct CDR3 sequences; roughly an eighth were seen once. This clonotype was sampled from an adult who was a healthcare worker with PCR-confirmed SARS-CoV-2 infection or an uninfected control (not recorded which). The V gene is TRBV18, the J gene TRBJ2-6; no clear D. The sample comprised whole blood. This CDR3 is CASSPTVFSGANVLTF. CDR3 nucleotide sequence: TGTGCCAGCTCACCTACAGTTTTCTCTGGGGCCAACGTCCTGACTTTC. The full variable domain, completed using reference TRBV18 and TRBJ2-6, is NAGVMQNPRHLVRRRGQEARLRCSPMKGHSHVYWYRQLPEEGLKFMVYLQKENIIDESGMPKERFSAEFPKEGPSILRIQQVVRGDSAAYFCASSPTVFSGANVLTFGAGSRLTVL.